This TCR beta chain comes out of a study of T-cell reconstitution after alpha-beta-depleted transplantation in children. Study-wide findings and caveats: Newly produced T cells mostly provided counts and TCRbeta diversity after one year, as hyperexpanded clones declined. In some patients, recipient T cells and intrathymic progenitors surviving conditioning explained high day-60 diversity. There were reportedly several hundred expanded graft clones from which alpha-beta T cells came about two months after transplant.

CDR3 length: 14 amino acids. The V segment lost 1 base and the J segment 10 bases; nucleotides outside the gene matches: 8. Germline assignment: CDR1 SGHTA and CDR2 FQGNSA. It was with unique molecular identifiers that the TCRbeta library was prepared. TCRdb processed the PCR reads anew with MiXCR; each CDR3 protein has one entry. The sample lists approximately 400,000 distinct CDR3 sequences; roughly 15% were seen once. A remark on this clonotype: The target antigen is unknown.

The source material was PBMCs, mostly from graft donor cells, sampled 360 days after TCRalphabeta/CD19-depleted stem cell transplant. The TCR was taken from a boy under two years old who had a stem cell transplant for Wiskott-Aldrich syndrome, so the T cells may come from the graft donor. J is TRBJ2-3 and V is TRBV7-2, with TRBD2 matching over 7 bases. CDR3 region: CASSLGLAGYAQYF. CDR3 bases: TGTGCCAGCAGCTTAGGACTAGCCGGATATGCGCAGTATTTT.